This paragraph reports one T cell receptor (beta chain). What antigen it recognizes has not been identified. No much larger clonotype is one base removed from it; base qualities were not supplied. The entry originates in a study of regulatory dendritic cells for organ transplantation (dated by TCRdb to 2016 to 2017). Study-wide context: The TCRbeta repertoires of sorted naive and memory CD4+ and CD8+ T cells were sequenced before and after allostimulation with regulatory or mature dendritic cells. Study-wide conclusions, independent of this receptor: In both subjects, allostimulation led to expansion of memory CD8+ clones, although regulatory dendritic cells appeared to cause more limited expansion than mature dendritic cells did. Highly diverse repertoires were observed in naive CD4+ and CD8+ T cells, whereas lower diversity was observed in memory cells, and the most oligoclonal repertoires were found in memory CD8+ cells. Only a couple of subjects were sequenced, and considerable between-individual heterogeneity in the alloreactive memory CD8+ T cell pool was noted by the authors. Of the resting subsets, the one holding the most alloreactive TCR clonotypes was memory CD8+ T cells.

Its CDR3 holds 12 amino acids, cysteine through phenylalanine. The only DNA kept is the CDR3, 36 bases in frame from the first base. As encoded in the germline V gene, CDR1 is SGDLS while CDR2 is YYNGEE. V is cut back by 4 bases and J by 4 bases, with 1 base in the junction unmatched. FACS was used to sort naive T cells as CD45RA+ cells and memory T cells as CD45RO+ CD4+ or CD8+ cells. A couple of healthy control subjects provided the T cells used for TCR sequencing. Unstimulated sorted T cell subsets were used as baseline controls for the mixed lymphocyte reactions. Genomic DNA was extracted with the Qiagen DNeasy Blood & Tissue Kit. A multiplexed two-step PCR with Vbeta-specific forward primers and Jbeta-specific reverse primers was used to amplify the TCRbeta CDR3 regions. Through the immunoSEQ service, the TCRbeta libraries were run on an Illumina instrument for sequencing. The study's own analysis went as follows. IMGT annotation was used to assign V, D and J genes, and synthetic CDR3 analogues were used to correct counts for multiplex PCR bias. Repertoire clonality was computed in the immunoSEQ Analyzer as one minus normalized Shannon entropy. Whether a clone counted as expanded was decided by Fisher's exact test with Benjamini-Hochberg false discovery rate control and a two-tailed cutoff of P<0.01. The table comes from immuneACCESS by way of TCRdb, which keeps in-frame sequences with V and J called. Part of the clones is missing from these tables; in studies checked, under half for an unresolved V gene and the rest for unknown reasons. V, J and clone size were drawn from that table, and D and trimming were deduced from the DNA. The sample profile shows over 20,000 clones; 74% of them were found once. The ten largest account for about 0.96% of the sample.

The chain is assembled from TRBV9 and TRBJ1-2; a stretch of 7 junction bases matches TRBD1. Sequenced sample: memory CD4+ T cells from blood. Taken with the paper, the label for cell subset or site translates to: CD45RO+ memory T cells. This TCR was recovered from a human donor in good health. The encoded CDR3 is CASSRDSYGYTF. The DNA sequence follows: TGTGCCAGCAGCCGGGACAGCTATGGCTACACCTTC.